This T cell receptor beta chain was obtained from a study of vaccination and CD4 T cells after COVID-19. The wider study: Convalescent patients, SARS-CoV-2 positive by nasal swab PCR, comprised several mild cases and one severe case. The convalescents comprised six males and four females, two of them Hispanic.

V gave up 6 bases and J gave up 5 bases, with 22 bases separating them. The germline V gene has CDR1 MNHEY and CDR2 SVGEGT. The CDR3 contains 16 residues. Scientists ran DNA taken from cultured CD4+ T cells through the Oncomine TCR Beta short-read assay for sequencing. TCRdb itself ran the PCR reads through MiXCR, one entry per CDR3 protein. The sample yields just under 20,000 distinct CDR3 sequences, approximately 60% seen once. A remark on this clonotype: What it binds is not known.

Treatment meaning: approximately 10-day PBMC culture with coronavirus spike peptide pools or control peptides (ViraFEST assay). Peptide-pool expansion of antigen-specific T cells preceded TCR sequencing in ViraFEST. The material sequenced was CD4+ T cells from blood, cultured in vitro. This receptor was obtained from a human donor who had recovered from COVID-19. This sequence joins TRBV6-2 or TRBV6-3 and TRBJ1-1, with a tentative D call TRBD1 (6 bases). CDR3 nucleotides: TGTGCCAGCAGACCCCGGGCCTCAGGGGTGCGGACTGAAGCTTTCTTT. The encoded protein is CASRPRASGVRTEAFF.